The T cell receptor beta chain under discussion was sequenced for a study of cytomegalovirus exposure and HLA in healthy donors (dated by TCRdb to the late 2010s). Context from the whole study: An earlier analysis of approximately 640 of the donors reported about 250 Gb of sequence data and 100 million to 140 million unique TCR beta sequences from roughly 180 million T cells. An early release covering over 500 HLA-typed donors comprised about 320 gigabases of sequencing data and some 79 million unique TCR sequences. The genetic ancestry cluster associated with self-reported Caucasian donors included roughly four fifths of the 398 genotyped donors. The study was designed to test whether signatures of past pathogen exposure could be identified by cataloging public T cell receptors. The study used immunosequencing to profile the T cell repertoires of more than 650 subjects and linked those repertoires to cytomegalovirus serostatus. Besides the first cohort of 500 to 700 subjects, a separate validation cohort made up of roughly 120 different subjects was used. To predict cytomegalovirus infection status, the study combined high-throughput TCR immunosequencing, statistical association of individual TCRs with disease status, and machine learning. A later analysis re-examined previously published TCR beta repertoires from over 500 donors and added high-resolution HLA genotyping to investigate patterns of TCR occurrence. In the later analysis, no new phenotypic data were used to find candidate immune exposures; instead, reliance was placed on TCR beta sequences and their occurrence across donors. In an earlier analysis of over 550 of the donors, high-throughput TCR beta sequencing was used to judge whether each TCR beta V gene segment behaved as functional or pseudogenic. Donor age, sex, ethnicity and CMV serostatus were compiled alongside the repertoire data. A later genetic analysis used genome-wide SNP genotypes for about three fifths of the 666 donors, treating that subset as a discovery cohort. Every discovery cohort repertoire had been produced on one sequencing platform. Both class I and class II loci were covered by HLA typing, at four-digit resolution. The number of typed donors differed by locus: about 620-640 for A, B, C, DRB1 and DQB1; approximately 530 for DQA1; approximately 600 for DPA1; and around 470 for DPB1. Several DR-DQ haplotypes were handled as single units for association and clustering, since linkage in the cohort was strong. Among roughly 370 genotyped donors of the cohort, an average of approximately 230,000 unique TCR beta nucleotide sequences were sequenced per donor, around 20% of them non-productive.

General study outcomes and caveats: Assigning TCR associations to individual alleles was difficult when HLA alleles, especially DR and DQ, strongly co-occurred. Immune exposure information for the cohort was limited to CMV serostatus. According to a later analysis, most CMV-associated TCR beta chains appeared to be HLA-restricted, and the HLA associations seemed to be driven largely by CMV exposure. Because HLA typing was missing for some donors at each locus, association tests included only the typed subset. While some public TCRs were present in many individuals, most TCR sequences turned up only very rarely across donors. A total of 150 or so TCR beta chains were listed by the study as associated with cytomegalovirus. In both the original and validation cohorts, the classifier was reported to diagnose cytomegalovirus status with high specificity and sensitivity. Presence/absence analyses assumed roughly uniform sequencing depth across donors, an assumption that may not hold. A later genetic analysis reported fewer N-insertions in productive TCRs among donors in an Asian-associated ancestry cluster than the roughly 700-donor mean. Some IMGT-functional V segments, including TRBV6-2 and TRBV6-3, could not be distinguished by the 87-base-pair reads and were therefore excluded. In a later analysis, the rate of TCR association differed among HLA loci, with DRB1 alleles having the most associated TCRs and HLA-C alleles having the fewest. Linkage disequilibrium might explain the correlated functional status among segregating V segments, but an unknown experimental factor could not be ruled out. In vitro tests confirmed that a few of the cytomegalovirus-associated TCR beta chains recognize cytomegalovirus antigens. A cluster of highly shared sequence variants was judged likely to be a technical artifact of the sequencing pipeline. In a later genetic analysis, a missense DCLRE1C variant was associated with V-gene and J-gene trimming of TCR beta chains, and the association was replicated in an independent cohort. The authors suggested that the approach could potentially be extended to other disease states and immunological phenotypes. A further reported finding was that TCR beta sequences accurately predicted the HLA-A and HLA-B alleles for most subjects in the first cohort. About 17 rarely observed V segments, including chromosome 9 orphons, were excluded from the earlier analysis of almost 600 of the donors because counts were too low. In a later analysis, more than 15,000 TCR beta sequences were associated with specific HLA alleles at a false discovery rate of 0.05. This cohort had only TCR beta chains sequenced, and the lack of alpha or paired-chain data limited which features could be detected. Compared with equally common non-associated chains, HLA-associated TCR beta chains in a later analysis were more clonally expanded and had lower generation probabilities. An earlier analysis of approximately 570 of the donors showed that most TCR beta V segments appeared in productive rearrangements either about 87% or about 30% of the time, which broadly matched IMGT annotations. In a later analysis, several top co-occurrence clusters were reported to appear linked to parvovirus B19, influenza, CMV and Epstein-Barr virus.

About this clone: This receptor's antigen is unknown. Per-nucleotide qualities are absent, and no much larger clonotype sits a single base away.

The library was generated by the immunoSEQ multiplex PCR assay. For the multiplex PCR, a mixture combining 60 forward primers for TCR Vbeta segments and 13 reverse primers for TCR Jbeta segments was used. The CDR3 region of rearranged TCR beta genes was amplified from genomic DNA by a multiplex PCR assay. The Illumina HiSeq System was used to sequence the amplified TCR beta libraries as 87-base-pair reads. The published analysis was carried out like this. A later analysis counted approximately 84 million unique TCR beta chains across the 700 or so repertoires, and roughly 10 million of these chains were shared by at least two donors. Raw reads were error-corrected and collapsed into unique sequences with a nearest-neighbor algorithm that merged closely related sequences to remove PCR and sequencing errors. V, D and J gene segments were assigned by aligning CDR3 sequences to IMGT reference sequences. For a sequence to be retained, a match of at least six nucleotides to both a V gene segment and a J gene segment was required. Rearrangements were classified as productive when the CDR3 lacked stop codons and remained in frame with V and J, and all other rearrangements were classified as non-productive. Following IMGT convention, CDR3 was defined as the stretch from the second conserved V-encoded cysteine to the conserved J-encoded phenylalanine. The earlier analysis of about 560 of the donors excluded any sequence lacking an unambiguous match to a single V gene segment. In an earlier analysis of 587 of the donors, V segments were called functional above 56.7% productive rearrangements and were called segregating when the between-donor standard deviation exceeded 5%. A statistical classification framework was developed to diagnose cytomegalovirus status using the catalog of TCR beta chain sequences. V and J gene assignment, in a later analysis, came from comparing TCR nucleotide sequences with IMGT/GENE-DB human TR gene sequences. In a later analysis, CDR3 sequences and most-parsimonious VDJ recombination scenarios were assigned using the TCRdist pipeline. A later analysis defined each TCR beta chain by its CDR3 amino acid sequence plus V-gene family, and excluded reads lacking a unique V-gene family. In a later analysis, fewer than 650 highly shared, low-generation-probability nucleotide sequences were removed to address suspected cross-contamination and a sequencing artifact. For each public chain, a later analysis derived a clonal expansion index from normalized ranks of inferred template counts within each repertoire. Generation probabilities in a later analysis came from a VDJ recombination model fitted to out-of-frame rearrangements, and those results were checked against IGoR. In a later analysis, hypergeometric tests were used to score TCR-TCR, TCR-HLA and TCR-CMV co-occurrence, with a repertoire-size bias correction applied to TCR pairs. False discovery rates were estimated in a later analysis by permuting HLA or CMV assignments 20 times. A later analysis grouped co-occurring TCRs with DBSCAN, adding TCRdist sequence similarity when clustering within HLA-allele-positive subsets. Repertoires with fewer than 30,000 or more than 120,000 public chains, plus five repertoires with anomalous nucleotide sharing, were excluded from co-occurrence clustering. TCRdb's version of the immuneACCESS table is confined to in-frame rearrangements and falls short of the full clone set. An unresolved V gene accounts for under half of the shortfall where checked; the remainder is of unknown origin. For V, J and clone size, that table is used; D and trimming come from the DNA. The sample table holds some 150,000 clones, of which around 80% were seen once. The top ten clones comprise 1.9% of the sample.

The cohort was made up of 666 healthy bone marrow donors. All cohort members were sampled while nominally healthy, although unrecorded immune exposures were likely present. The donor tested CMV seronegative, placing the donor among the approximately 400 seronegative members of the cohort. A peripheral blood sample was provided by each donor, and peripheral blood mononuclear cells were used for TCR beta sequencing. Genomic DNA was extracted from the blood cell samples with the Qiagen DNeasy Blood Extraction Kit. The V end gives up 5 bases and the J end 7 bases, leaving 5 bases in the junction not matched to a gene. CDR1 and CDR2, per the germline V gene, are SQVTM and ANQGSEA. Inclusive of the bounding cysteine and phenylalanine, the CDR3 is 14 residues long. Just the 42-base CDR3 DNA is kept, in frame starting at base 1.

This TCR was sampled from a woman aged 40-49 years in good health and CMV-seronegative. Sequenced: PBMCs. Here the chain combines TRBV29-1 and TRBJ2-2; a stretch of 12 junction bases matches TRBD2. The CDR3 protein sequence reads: CSVLAGGPGGELFF. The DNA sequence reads TGCAGCGTTCTAGCGGGAGGGCCTGGCGGGGAGCTGTTTTTT.